The 9 T cell receptor beta chains presented below share a single source sample, sequenced in a study of T cell repertoires in cytomegalovirus infection (dated by TCRdb to about 2019). TCRdb records Illumina HiSeq 1500 as the sequencer. The public reads were quality trimmed at Q25 with fastp and then assembled into clones with MiXCR by TCRdb, keeping productive beta chains. One record per CDR3 amino acid sequence lists the most common genes and DNA. The sample table records 76,000 or so distinct CDR3 sequences; roughly 3.5% of these occur just once. The leading ten clones occupy 3.5% to 6% of the sample. The sample was PBMCs. These TCRs come from a human donor in good health (CMV status not recorded). Some clones in this sample may be carry-over from other donors' samples.

This clonotype has a count of ten or more. V gene TRBV4-1 combines with J gene TRBJ1-1; no definite D call. Trimming took 1 base from V and 1 from J, leaving 13 bases between them. CDR3 size: 16 residues. The germline gives CDR1 MGHRA, CDR2 YSYEKL. CDR3 DNA: TGCGCCAGCAGCCAAGGCTGGGCCAGTCAGAACACTGAAGCTTTCTTT. It encodes CASSQGWASQNTEAFF.

This clonotype has at least ten counts. The chain joins TRBV7-8 to TRBJ2-5; 9 nucleotides align to TRBD2. The CDR3 has 16 residues. Germline trimming cut 3 bases from V and 2 bases from J; bases unmatched to any gene: 7. The germline V gene has CDR1 SGHVS and CDR2 FQNEAQ. CDR3 in amino acids: CASSFLVSGGQETQYF. The DNA for the CDR3 is TGTGCCAGCAGCTTCCTTGTTAGCGGGGGACAAGAGACCCAGTACTTC. Full variable domain (remainder filled in from reference TRBV7-8 and TRBJ2-5): GAGVSQSPRYKVAKRGQDVALRCDPISGHVSLFWYQQALGQGPEFLTYFQNEAQLDKSGLPSDRFFAERPEGSVSTLKIQRTQQEDSAVYLCASSFLVSGGQETQYFGPGTRLLVL.

The table lists this clonotype with many counts. This chain joins TRBV4-1 and TRBJ1-1; D possibly corresponds to TRBD1 (6 bases). The CDR3 spans 14 residues. Germline V gene lookup returns CDR1 MGHRA and CDR2 YSYEKL. With 3 bases removed from V and 1 base from J, the gap between germline ends came to 9 bases. This chain's CDR3 is CASSHRTANTEAFF. As DNA, the CDR3 is TGCGCCAGCAGCCACCGGACAGCGAACACTGAAGCTTTCTTT.

In its sample, this clonotype was seen many times. J is TRBJ2-1 and V is TRBV20-1, with D unresolved. The CDR3 runs to 12 residues. Per germline, CDR1 DFQATT and CDR2 SNEGSKA (reference sequence). V lost 6 bases, J lost 9 bases, and 15 bases lay in between. CDR3 bases: TGCAGTGCCAAGAACGGCTGGGGTGAGCAGTTCTTC. Its translation is CSAKNGWGEQFF.

This clonotype was recorded at least ten times. The chain joins TRBV28 to TRBJ2-3, with D tentatively TRBD1 (5 bases). There are 14 residues in the CDR3. Germline CDR1 reads MDHEN; CDR2 reads SYDVKM. The germline V and J ends were trimmed by 0 bases and 4 bases, with 8 bases remaining between them. CDR3 in amino acids: CASSLWAGPDTQYF. CDR3 nucleotides: TGTGCCAGCAGTTTATGGGCAGGGCCAGATACGCAGTATTTT.

This clonotype has a count of ten or more. This chain connects TRBV7-2 to TRBJ2-1, with 7 nucleotides matching TRBD1. The V gene's germline CDR1 is SGHTA and CDR2 FQGNSA. V shed 1 base, J shed 9 bases, and the junction held 3 bases outside the gene matches. This CDR3 spans 13 amino acids. The CDR3 DNA sequence: TGTGCCAGCAGCTTAGGTTACAGGGGTGAGCAGTTCTTC. Its protein product is CASSLGYRGEQFF.

This clonotype has only a few counts. The chain couples TRBV20-1 to TRBJ2-3, with D possibly being TRBD1 or TRBD2 (5 bases each). This CDR3 region has 11 residues. The V end lost 7 bases, the J end lost 5 bases, and 10 bases lay between the germline ends. The germline gives CDR1 DFQATT, CDR2 SNEGSKA (reference sequence). DNA for the CDR3: TGCAGTGGTACGAGGGGAGATACGCAGTATTTT. This gives the protein CSGTRGDTQYF.

The table lists this clonotype with many counts. The J gene is TRBJ1-3, the V gene TRBV7-3; D unresolved. Trimming removed 2 bases at V and 0 bases at J, with 8 bases between. Per germline, CDR1 SGHTA and CDR2 FQGTGA. This CDR3 spans 15 amino acids. The CDR3 is CASSLVGDSGNTIYF. The DNA of the CDR3 is TGTGCCAGCAGCTTAGTCGGGGACTCTGGAAACACCATATATTTT.

This clonotype was recorded at least ten times. The chain uses TRBV7-9 and TRBJ2-1; 8 bases map to TRBD2. The CDR3 covers 18 residues. The V segment lost 5 bases and the J segment 0 bases; nucleotides outside the gene matches: 12. Germline V lookup: CDR1 SEHNR, CDR2 FQNEAQ (reference sequence). CDR3 sequence: CASSTATSDQSSYNEQFF. The CDR3 nucleotides read TGTGCCAGCAGCACGGCGACTAGCGACCAAAGCTCCTACAATGAGCAGTTCTTC.